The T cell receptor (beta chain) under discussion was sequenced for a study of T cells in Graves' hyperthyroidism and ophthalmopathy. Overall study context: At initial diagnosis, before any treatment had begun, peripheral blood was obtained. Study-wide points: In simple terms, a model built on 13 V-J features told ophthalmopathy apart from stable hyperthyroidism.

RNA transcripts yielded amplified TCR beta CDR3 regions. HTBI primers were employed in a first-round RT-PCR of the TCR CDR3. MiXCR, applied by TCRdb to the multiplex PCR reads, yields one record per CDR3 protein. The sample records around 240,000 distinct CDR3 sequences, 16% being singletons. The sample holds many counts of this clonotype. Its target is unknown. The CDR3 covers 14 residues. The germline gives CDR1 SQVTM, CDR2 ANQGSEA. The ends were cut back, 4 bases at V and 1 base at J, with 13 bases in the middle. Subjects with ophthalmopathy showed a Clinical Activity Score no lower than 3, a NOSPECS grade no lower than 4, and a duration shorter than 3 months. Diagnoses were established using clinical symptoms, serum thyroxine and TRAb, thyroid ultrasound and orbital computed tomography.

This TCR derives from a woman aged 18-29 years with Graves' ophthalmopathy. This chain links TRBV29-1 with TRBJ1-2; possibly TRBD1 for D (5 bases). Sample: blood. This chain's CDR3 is CSVGSGEGNYGYTF. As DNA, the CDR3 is TGCAGCGTTGGCTCGGGGGAAGGTAACTATGGCTACACCTTC.